The source of this TCR beta chain is a study of T cells in Graves' hyperthyroidism and ophthalmopathy. Study-level findings and limits: Among clonotypes expanded in thyroid above 0.001, most were also found in blood.

Stability of Graves' hyperthyroidism was defined as absent ophthalmopathy progression within 18 months. Fresh peripheral blood, roughly 9.3 ml, was the source of the PBMCs. Concerning this clonotype: Its specificity is unknown.

Authors of the study amplified TCR beta CDR3 regions from RNA transcripts. HTBI primers were used for first-round RT-PCR of the TCR CDR3. Each CDR3 protein is one row after TCRdb ran MiXCR on the multiplex PCR reads. The table lists a few hundred thousand distinct CDR3 sequences, 15% to 19% of them singletons. Germline V lookup: CDR1 SGHTA, CDR2 FQGNSA. There are 16 residues in the CDR3. Trimming at V came to 3 bases and at J to 0 bases, leaving 5 bases not matched to a gene. This TCR was recovered from a woman aged 25-40 years with Graves' hyperthyroidism. This chain uses TRBV7-2 with TRBJ1-3; 7 bases match TRBD1. The sample comprised blood. The CDR3 region has the DNA TGTGCCAGCAGCTTCAACAGGGACAGCTCTGGAAACACCATATATTTT. Residues: CASSFNRDSSGNTIYF.